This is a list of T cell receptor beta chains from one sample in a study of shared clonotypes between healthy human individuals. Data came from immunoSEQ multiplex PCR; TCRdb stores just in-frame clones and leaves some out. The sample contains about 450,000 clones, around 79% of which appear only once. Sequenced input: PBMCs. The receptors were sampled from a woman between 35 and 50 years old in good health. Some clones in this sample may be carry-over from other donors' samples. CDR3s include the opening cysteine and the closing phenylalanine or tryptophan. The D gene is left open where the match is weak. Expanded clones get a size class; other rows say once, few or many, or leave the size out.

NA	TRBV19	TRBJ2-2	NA	CASSIDPTGELFF	TGTGCCAGTAGTATAGACCCCACCGGGGAGCTGTTTTTT
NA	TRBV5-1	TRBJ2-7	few	CASSAGVEQYF	TGCGCCAGCAGCGCCGGGGTCGAGCAGTACTTC
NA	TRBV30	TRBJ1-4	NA	CAFWEDRTNEKLFF	TGTGCCTTTTGGGAGGATAGGACTAATGAAAAACTGTTTTTT
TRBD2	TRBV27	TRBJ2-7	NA	CATRGLAGRPDSYEQYF	TGTGCCACCCGGGGGTTAGCGGGTCGCCCCGACTCCTACGAGCAGTACTTC
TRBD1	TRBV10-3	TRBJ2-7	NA	CAIRRDRSSYEQYF	TGTGCCATCAGGAGGGACAGGAGCTCCTACGAGCAGTACTTC
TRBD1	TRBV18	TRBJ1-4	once	CASSPGTGGGEKLFF	TGTGCCAGCTCACCTGGGACAGGGGGAGGAGAAAAACTGTTTTTT
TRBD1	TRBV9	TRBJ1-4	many	CASSTTTGGLGEKLFF	TGTGCCAGCAGCACCACCACAGGGGGCTTAGGTGAAAAACTGTTTTTT
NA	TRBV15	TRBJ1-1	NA	CATSPQRQQNTEAFF	TGTGCCACCAGCCCCCAACGCCAACAGAACACTGAAGCTTTCTTT
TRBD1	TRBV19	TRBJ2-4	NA	CASSTGQIAKNIQYF	TGTGCCAGTAGTACGGGACAGATAGCCAAAAACATTCAGTACTTC
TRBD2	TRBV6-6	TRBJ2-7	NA	CASSYSGREGPEQYF	TGTGCCAGCAGTTACTCGGGTCGGGAGGGCCCCGAGCAGTACTTC
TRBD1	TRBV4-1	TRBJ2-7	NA	CASSQERTGSSYEQYF	TGCGCCAGCAGCCAAGAGAGGACAGGGAGCTCCTACGAGCAGTACTTC
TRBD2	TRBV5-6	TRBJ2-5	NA	CAGSSSGTYQETQYF	TGTGCCGGGAGCTCCAGCGGGACTTACCAAGAGACCCAGTACTTC
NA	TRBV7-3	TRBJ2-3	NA	CASGQPQVTDTQYF	TGTGCCAGCGGGCAACCTCAAGTCACAGATACGCAGTATTTT
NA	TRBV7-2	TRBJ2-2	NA	CASRAGLSNTGELFF	TGTGCCAGCAGAGCAGGGTTATCGAACACCGGGGAGCTGTTTTTT
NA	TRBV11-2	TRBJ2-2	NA	CASSSRRGTGELFF	TGTGCCAGCAGCTCAAGGAGGGGCACCGGGGAGCTGTTTTTT
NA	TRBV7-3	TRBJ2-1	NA	CASSLGLHNEQFF	TGTGCCAGCAGCTTAGGTCTACACAATGAGCAGTTCTTC
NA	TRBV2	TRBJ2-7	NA	CASRRGGGSSYEQYF	TGTGCCAGCAGGAGGGGCGGGGGCAGCTCCTACGAGCAGTACTTC
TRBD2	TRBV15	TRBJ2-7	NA	CATSSGTSGSNEQYF	TGTGCCACCAGCAGTGGGACTAGCGGGAGTAACGAGCAGTACTTC
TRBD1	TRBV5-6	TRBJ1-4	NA	CASSAGTGWEKLFF	TGTGCCAGCAGCGCCGGGACAGGCTGGGAAAAACTGTTTTTT
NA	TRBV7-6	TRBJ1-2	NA	CASSLGGYGYTF	TGTGCCAGCAGCTTAGGCGGCTATGGCTACACCTTC
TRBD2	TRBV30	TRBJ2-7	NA	CACQAGVEQYF	TGTGCCTGTCAAGCGGGAGTCGAGCAGTACTTC
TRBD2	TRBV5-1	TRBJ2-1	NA	CASSSTSGRFGEQFF	TGCGCCAGCAGTTCGACTAGCGGGAGGTTTGGGGAGCAGTTCTTC
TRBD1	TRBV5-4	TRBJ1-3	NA	CASSLRQGAGNTIYF	TGTGCCAGCAGCTTAAGACAGGGCGCTGGAAACACCATATATTTT
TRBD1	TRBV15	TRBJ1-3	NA	CATSRDQGAAGNTIYF	TGTGCCACCAGCAGAGACCAGGGGGCGGCTGGAAACACCATATATTTT
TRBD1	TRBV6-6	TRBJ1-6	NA	CASSPGQGNSPLHF	TGTGCCAGCAGTCCCGGACAGGGGAATTCACCCCTCCACTTT
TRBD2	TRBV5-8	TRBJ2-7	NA	CASSQHGTSGGPFSYEQYF	TGTGCCAGCAGCCAGCACGGGACTAGCGGGGGCCCTTTCTCCTACGAGCAGTACTTC
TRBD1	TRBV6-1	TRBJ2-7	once	CASSLDRGPYEQYF	TGTGCCAGCAGTTTGGACAGGGGACCCTACGAGCAGTACTTC
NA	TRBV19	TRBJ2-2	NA	CASSLGAAGFTGELFF	TGTGCCAGTAGTCTCGGAGCCGCGGGTTTCACCGGGGAGCTGTTTTTT
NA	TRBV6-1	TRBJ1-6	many	CASSELGGGSPLHF	TGTGCCAGCAGTGAACTCGGGGGAGGGTCACCCCTCCACTTT
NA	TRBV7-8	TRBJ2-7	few	CASSFRAAGTAFLDEQYF	TGTGCCAGCAGCTTTCGCGCAGCGGGTACAGCTTTCCTCGACGAGCAGTACTTC
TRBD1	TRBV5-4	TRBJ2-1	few	CASSSYTGAYNEQFF	TGTGCCAGCAGCTCCTACACAGGGGCTTACAATGAGCAGTTCTTC
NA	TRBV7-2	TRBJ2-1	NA	CASSQGVNEQFF	TGTGCCAGCAGTCAAGGCGTCAATGAGCAGTTCTTC
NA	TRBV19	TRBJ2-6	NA	CASVDISGANVLTF	TGTGCCAGTGTCGACATCTCTGGGGCCAACGTCCTGACTTTC
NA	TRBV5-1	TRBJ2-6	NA	CASREIFSGANVLTF	TGCGCCAGCAGGGAGATCTTCTCTGGGGCCAACGTCCTGACTTTC
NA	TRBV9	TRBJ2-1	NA	CASSVGEHSYNEQFF	TGTGCCAGCAGCGTAGGGGAGCACTCCTACAATGAGCAGTTCTTC
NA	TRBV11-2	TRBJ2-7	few	CASSLGLSDEQYF	TGTGCCAGCAGCCTAGGACTCTCGGACGAGCAGTACTTC
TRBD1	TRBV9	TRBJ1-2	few	CASSVGVGQGYGYTF	TGTGCCAGCAGCGTAGGTGTGGGACAGGGATATGGCTACACCTTC
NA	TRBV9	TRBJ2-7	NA	CASSVGQSGGYEQYF	TGTGCCAGCAGCGTAGGCCAGAGTGGTGGCTACGAGCAGTACTTC
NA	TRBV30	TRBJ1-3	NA	CAWGGSGNTIYF	TGTGCCTGGGGGGGGTCTGGAAACACCATATATTTT
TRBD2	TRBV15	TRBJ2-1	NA	CATSGAPGLAGYNEQFF	TGTGCCACCAGCGGTGCACCGGGACTAGCGGGGTACAATGAGCAGTTCTTC
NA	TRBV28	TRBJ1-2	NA	CASSSLRGGTF	TGTGCCAGCAGTTCCCTTCGAGGGGGCACCTTC